A selection of T cell receptor beta chains follows, all from one sample in a study of T cell responses to AZD1222 COVID-19 vaccine. Sequenced by immunoSEQ multiplex PCR; TCRdb stores in-frame clones only, minus some. Of around 88,000 clones listed, roughly nine tenths are singletons. This sample comprised peripheral blood, obtained on day 0 of AZD1222 vaccination. These TCRs come from an adult in good health. CDR3s include the opening cysteine and the closing phenylalanine or tryptophan. D genes are given only for firm matches. Expanded clones are given a class, and other clones once, few, many or no size at all.

cdr3_aa: CASTRSGGGFTEAFF
cdr3_nt: TGCGCCAGCACCCGGTCGGGGGGCGGTTTCACTGAAGCTTTCTTT
v_call: TRBV5-1
d_call: NA
j_call: TRBJ1-1
clone_size: NA

cdr3_aa: CASSFERVSGYTF
cdr3_nt: TGTGCCAGCAGTTTTGAGCGGGTTTCGGGCTACACCTTC
v_call: TRBV28
d_call: NA
j_call: TRBJ1-2
clone_size: NA

cdr3_aa: CASSLGGREQYF
cdr3_nt: TGTGCCAGCAGCTTAGGAGGGAGGGAGCAGTACTTC
v_call: TRBV11-1
d_call: NA
j_call: TRBJ2-7
clone_size: large

cdr3_aa: CASSYSGTGEHEQYF
cdr3_nt: TGTGCCAGCAGTTACTCGGGGACAGGGGAACACGAGCAGTACTTC
v_call: TRBV6-5
d_call: TRBD1
j_call: TRBJ2-7
clone_size: NA

cdr3_aa: CASSEESGARGYTF
cdr3_nt: TGTGCCAGCAGTGAAGAATCTGGTGCCCGGGGCTACACCTTC
v_call: TRBV6-1
d_call: NA
j_call: TRBJ1-2
clone_size: NA

cdr3_aa: CATRGSGNTIYF
cdr3_nt: TGTGCCACCAGGGGCTCTGGAAACACCATATATTTT
v_call: TRBV24-1
d_call: NA
j_call: TRBJ1-3
clone_size: NA

cdr3_aa: CASSIRDRGPYEQYF
cdr3_nt: TGTGCCAGTAGTATCCGGGACAGGGGGCCCTACGAGCAGTACTTC
v_call: TRBV19
d_call: TRBD1
j_call: TRBJ2-7
clone_size: NA

cdr3_aa: CASSFWGSNQPQHF
cdr3_nt: TGTGCCAGCAGTTTTTGGGGGAGCAATCAGCCCCAGCATTTT
v_call: TRBV28
d_call: NA
j_call: TRBJ1-5
clone_size: NA

cdr3_aa: CASKISGNYGYTF
cdr3_nt: TGTGCCAGCAAAATATCGGGGAACTATGGCTACACCTTC
v_call: TRBV6-5
d_call: NA
j_call: TRBJ1-2
clone_size: NA

cdr3_aa: CAIRGDRAEEKLFF
cdr3_nt: TGTGCCATCAGGGGGGACAGGGCGGAAGAAAAACTGTTTTTT
v_call: TRBV10-3
d_call: TRBD1
j_call: TRBJ1-4
clone_size: NA

cdr3_aa: CASRWTSGSENEQFF
cdr3_nt: TGTGCCAGCAGGTGGACTAGCGGGAGTGAAAATGAGCAGTTCTTC
v_call: TRBV6-5
d_call: TRBD2
j_call: TRBJ2-1
clone_size: NA

cdr3_aa: CASRPVGVSPLHF
cdr3_nt: TGTGCCAGCAGACCCGTGGGGGTATCACCCCTCCACTTT
v_call: TRBV2
d_call: NA
j_call: TRBJ1-6
clone_size: NA

cdr3_aa: CASSDRGSGNTIYF
cdr3_nt: TGTGCCAGTAGCGATCGGGGGTCTGGAAACACCATATATTTT
v_call: TRBV19
d_call: NA
j_call: TRBJ1-3
clone_size: few

cdr3_aa: CASSQGVGDGYTF
cdr3_nt: TGTGCCAGCAGCCAAGGGGTGGGGGATGGCTACACCTTC
v_call: TRBV3-1/TRBV3-2
d_call: NA
j_call: TRBJ1-2
clone_size: NA

cdr3_aa: CASSPPASGGLYGYTF
cdr3_nt: TGTGCCAGCTCACCACCTGCATCTGGTGGACTCTATGGCTACACCTTC
v_call: TRBV18
d_call: NA
j_call: TRBJ1-2
clone_size: NA

cdr3_aa: CASSPTIQGSGNTIYF
cdr3_nt: TGTGCCAGCAGCCCTACCATCCAGGGCTCTGGAAACACCATATATTTT
v_call: TRBV11-2
d_call: NA
j_call: TRBJ1-3
clone_size: once

cdr3_aa: CASSLSGDYEQYF
cdr3_nt: TGTGCCAGCAGTCTGAGCGGAGACTACGAGCAGTACTTC
v_call: TRBV12-3/TRBV12-4
d_call: NA
j_call: TRBJ2-7
clone_size: NA

cdr3_aa: CASRIEETQYF
cdr3_nt: TGTGCCAGCAGGATCGAAGAGACCCAGTACTTC
v_call: TRBV28
d_call: NA
j_call: TRBJ2-5
clone_size: once

cdr3_aa: CASSYSGQGGNTEAFF
cdr3_nt: TGTGCCAGCAGTTACTCGGGACAGGGCGGGAACACTGAAGCTTTCTTT
v_call: TRBV6-5
d_call: TRBD1
j_call: TRBJ1-1
clone_size: NA

cdr3_aa: CAWSVTNGELFF
cdr3_nt: TGTGCCTGGAGTGTAACCAACGGGGAGCTGTTTTTT
v_call: TRBV30
d_call: NA
j_call: TRBJ2-2
clone_size: NA

cdr3_aa: CASSLEQHGYTF
cdr3_nt: TGTGCCAGCAGTTTAGAGCAACATGGCTACACCTTC
v_call: TRBV28
d_call: NA
j_call: TRBJ1-2
clone_size: NA

cdr3_aa: CASSLVSSYEQYF
cdr3_nt: TGTGCCAGCAGCTTAGTGAGCTCCTACGAGCAGTACTTC
v_call: TRBV7-9
d_call: NA
j_call: TRBJ2-7
clone_size: NA

cdr3_aa: CASSQSYPIDRGKTGELFF
cdr3_nt: TGCGCCAGCAGCCAATCCTACCCTATAGACAGGGGGAAGACCGGGGAGCTGTTTTTT
v_call: TRBV4-1
d_call: TRBD1
j_call: TRBJ2-2
clone_size: NA

cdr3_aa: CAWSGRERLGGSPLHF
cdr3_nt: TGTGCCTGGAGTGGGAGGGAGCGGCTGGGGGGGTCACCCCTCCACTTT
v_call: TRBV30
d_call: NA
j_call: TRBJ1-6
clone_size: once

cdr3_aa: CATGQGAGTDTQYF
cdr3_nt: TGTGCCACCGGACAGGGGGCAGGGACAGATACGCAGTATTTT
v_call: TRBV10-3
d_call: TRBD1
j_call: TRBJ2-3
clone_size: NA

cdr3_aa: CASSLYEQYF
cdr3_nt: TGTGCCAGCAGCTTGTACGAGCAGTACTTC
v_call: TRBV5-6
d_call: NA
j_call: TRBJ2-7
clone_size: few

cdr3_aa: CATSRDGTLENIQYF
cdr3_nt: TGTGCCACCAGCAGAGATGGGACCTTAGAGAACATTCAGTACTTC
v_call: TRBV15
d_call: NA
j_call: TRBJ2-4
clone_size: NA

cdr3_aa: CASSLGHSRDTEAFF
cdr3_nt: TGTGCCAGCAGCTTGGGGCACAGTCGAGACACTGAAGCTTTCTTT
v_call: TRBV5-5
d_call: NA
j_call: TRBJ1-1
clone_size: NA

cdr3_aa: CASSPDGLYGYTF
cdr3_nt: TGTGCCAGCAGCCCGGACGGCCTCTATGGCTACACCTTC
v_call: TRBV27
d_call: NA
j_call: TRBJ1-2
clone_size: NA

cdr3_aa: CASTVDRGTDTQYF
cdr3_nt: TGTGCCAGCACAGTGGACAGGGGTACAGATACGCAGTATTTT
v_call: TRBV2
d_call: TRBD1
j_call: TRBJ2-3
clone_size: NA

cdr3_aa: CASSPYRGAGNTIYF
cdr3_nt: TGTGCCAGCAGCCCATACAGGGGGGCTGGAAACACCATATATTTT
v_call: TRBV9
d_call: TRBD1
j_call: TRBJ1-3
clone_size: NA

cdr3_aa: CASSPTGGRAQLEQFF
cdr3_nt: TGCGCCAGCAGCCCCACCGGCGGGAGGGCTCAATTGGAGCAGTTCTTC
v_call: TRBV4-3
d_call: TRBD2
j_call: TRBJ2-1
clone_size: NA

cdr3_aa: CASSQDQLAGGGEQFF
cdr3_nt: TGTGCCAGCAGCCAAGATCAACTAGCGGGAGGAGGCGAGCAGTTCTTC
v_call: TRBV3-1/TRBV3-2
d_call: TRBD2
j_call: TRBJ2-1
clone_size: NA

cdr3_aa: CASSRTVYEQYF
cdr3_nt: TGTGCCAGCAGTCGGACAGTATACGAGCAGTACTTC
v_call: TRBV12-3/TRBV12-4
d_call: NA
j_call: TRBJ2-7
clone_size: NA

cdr3_aa: CASSLLGGLSSYNSPLHF
cdr3_nt: TGCGCCAGCAGCCTTCTGGGGGGGCTTAGCTCCTATAATTCACCCCTCCACTTT
v_call: TRBV5-1
d_call: NA
j_call: TRBJ1-6
clone_size: NA

cdr3_aa: CAHKEGVYQPQHF
cdr3_nt: TGTGCCCACAAGGAGGGGGTGTATCAGCCCCAGCATTTT
v_call: TRBV6-6
d_call: NA
j_call: TRBJ1-5
clone_size: NA

cdr3_aa: CASSFGGRGSYEQYF
cdr3_nt: TGCGCCAGCAGCTTTGGGGGCAGGGGGTCCTACGAGCAGTACTTC
v_call: TRBV5-1
d_call: TRBD1
j_call: TRBJ2-7
clone_size: NA

cdr3_aa: CASSLDFRGRDTQYF
cdr3_nt: TGTGCCAGCAGCTTAGATTTCAGGGGGCGAGATACGCAGTATTTT
v_call: TRBV11-2
d_call: TRBD1
j_call: TRBJ2-3
clone_size: few

cdr3_aa: CASSEPGLAGVNEQFF
cdr3_nt: TGTGCCAGCAGTGAACCGGGACTAGCGGGAGTCAATGAGCAGTTCTTC
v_call: TRBV7-9
d_call: TRBD2
j_call: TRBJ2-1
clone_size: NA

cdr3_aa: CASSLWRQGGMGRKKLFF
cdr3_nt: TGTGCCAGCAGTTTATGGAGGCAGGGAGGGATGGGTCGGAAAAAACTGTTTTTT
v_call: TRBV28
d_call: NA
j_call: TRBJ1-4
clone_size: few

cdr3_aa: CASSFNRVSNQPQHF
cdr3_nt: TGTGCCAGCAGCTTTAACAGGGTGAGCAATCAGCCCCAGCATTTT
v_call: TRBV5-8
d_call: NA
j_call: TRBJ1-5
clone_size: few

cdr3_aa: CASLTPVGGNQPQHF
cdr3_nt: TGTGCCAGCCTCACCCCGGTAGGGGGGAATCAGCCCCAGCATTTT
v_call: TRBV28
d_call: NA
j_call: TRBJ1-5
clone_size: NA

cdr3_aa: CASSPGSDSETQYF
cdr3_nt: TGCGCCAGCAGCCCGGGGAGCGACTCAGAGACCCAGTACTTC
v_call: TRBV5-1
d_call: NA
j_call: TRBJ2-5
clone_size: NA

cdr3_aa: CASSLSRSISPLHF
cdr3_nt: TGTGCCAGCAGTTTATCCAGGAGCATTTCACCCCTCCACTTT
v_call: TRBV28
d_call: NA
j_call: TRBJ1-6
clone_size: once

cdr3_aa: CASSESGTSGNTIYF
cdr3_nt: TGCGCCAGCAGTGAGTCGGGCACCTCTGGAAACACCATATATTTT
v_call: TRBV10-1
d_call: NA
j_call: TRBJ1-3
clone_size: NA

cdr3_aa: CARSWDRKNLNTEAFF
cdr3_nt: TGTGCCAGAAGCTGGGACAGGAAAAACCTGAACACTGAAGCTTTCTTT
v_call: TRBV5-3
d_call: TRBD1
j_call: TRBJ1-1
clone_size: NA